This T cell receptor beta chain was captured in a study of T cell clonality in common variable immunodeficiency. CDR3 length: 14 amino acids. Germline loops: CDR1 SGHVS, CDR2 FNYEAQ. This clone was seen a handful of times. Its antigen is not known. The read gets to within 3 residues of the CDR3 end, and the germline J gene fills in the rest. Here immunoSEQ multiplex PCR was the method, and the copy in TCRdb shows in-frame clones only, minus some. Singletons are absent from the sample, which has about 35,000 clones. The CVID group had more than 12 females and fewer than 35 males, mean age roughly 40. Findings and limits, study-wide: Compared with controls, CVID subjects had fewer shared TCRbeta clones. The cause of increased CVID clonality remains unclear without subpopulation sequencing. Reportedly, TCR beta sequences from common variable immunodeficiency showed fewer deletions and N-nucleotide insertions.

Input material: peripheral blood mononuclear cells. This TCR derives from a human donor with common variable immunodeficiency. The chain has TRBV7-6 and TRBJ2-4; tentative D call: TRBD1 (6 bases). The chain's CDR3 is CASSSRKGERGQYF. The DNA read from the CDR3 is TGTGCCAGCAGCTCCCGTAAGGGGGAGAGGGGT.